These 28 T cell receptor beta chains came from one sample sequenced in a study of CD8 T cells in Susac syndrome. An input of roughly 0.5 to 1 ug of RNA was subjected to reverse transcription using random hexamers. TCRdb reprocessed the immunoSEQ multiplex PCR reads via MiXCR and lists one record per CDR3 protein. The sample records 150,000 to 200,000 distinct CDR3 sequences, around 96% being singletons. The sequenced sample was CD4+ T cells from PBMCs. These TCRs come from a human donor in good health.

The chain is built from TRBV6-5 and TRBJ2-5; 7 bases are shared with TRBD1. With V trimmed by 10 bases and J by 9 bases, 8 bases remained unmatched. The CDR3 runs 11 residues. Germline V CDR1 and CDR2: MNHEY, SVGAGI. The CDR3 region is CATGQATAQYF. For the CDR3, the DNA is TGTGCCACCGGACAGGCCACGGCCCAGTACTTC.

V is TRBV18 and J is TRBJ1-1; possible D gene TRBD1, 5 bases. CDR1 and CDR2 (germline): KGHSH, LQKENI. This CDR3 region has 13 residues. Trimming cost V 2 bases and J 7 bases, with 11 bases left between them. The CDR3 is CASSPGGQGEAFF. The DNA for the CDR3 is TGTGCCAGCTCACCAGGCGGGCAGGGTGAAGCTTTCTTT. Using reference TRBV18 and TRBJ1-1 for the parts outside the CDR3, the full variable domain is NAGVMQNPRHLVRRRGQEARLRCSPMKGHSHVYWYRQLPEEGLKFMVYLQKENIIDESGMPKERFSAEFPKEGPSILRIQQVVRGDSAAYFCASSPGGQGEAFFGQGTRLTVV.

The chain links TRBV27 to TRBJ2-7; weak D call: TRBD1 (5 bases). V dropped 6 bases and J dropped 0 bases, with 6 bases sitting between them. From germline, CDR1 is MNHEY and CDR2 SMNVEV (reference sequence). The CDR3 totals 12 residues. The CDR3 loop reads CASRDNSYEQYF. CDR3 sequence (DNA): TGTGCCAGCAGGGACAACTCCTACGAGCAGTACTTC.

The chain joins TRBV20-1 to TRBJ1-4, with D possibly matching TRBD1 (5 bases). The CDR3 has 14 amino acids. Germline V lookup: CDR1 DFQATT, CDR2 SNEGSKA (reference sequence). V gave up 6 bases and J gave up 5 bases, with 16 bases separating them. Here the CDR3 reads CSAASTGTNEKLFF. The CDR3 bases are TGCAGTGCAGCCTCAACCGGGACGAATGAAAAACTGTTTTTT.

On this clonotype: The junction departs from the called germline gene at one end, perhaps through a read error. This chain joins TRBV29-1 and TRBJ1-2; 8 bases align to TRBD1. Germline assignment: CDR1 SQVTM and CDR2 ANQGSEA. This CDR3 region has 14 residues. Here the CDR3 reads CSVQERTGPYGYTF. CDR3 DNA: TGCAGCGTTCAAGAACGGACAGGGCCCTATGGCTACACCTTC. Based on the CDR3 plus reference TRBV29-1 and TRBJ1-2, the full variable domain is SAVISQKPSRDICQRGTSLTIQCQVDSQVTMMFWYRQQPGQSLTLIATANQGSEATYESGFVIDKFPISRPNLTFSTLTVSNMSPEDSSIYLCSVQERTGPYGYTFGSGTRLTVV.

The chain joins TRBV11-2 to TRBJ2-7; unclear D gene. The germline V gene has CDR1 SGHAT and CDR2 FQNNGV. V was pared by 5 bases and J by 0 bases, with 8 bases between. This CDR3 region has 13 residues. CDR3 bases: TGTGCCAGCAGCCCGCCTCTCTCCTACGAGCAGTACTTC. Protein: CASSPPLSYEQYF.

The genes are TRBV5-4 and TRBJ1-2; tentative D call: TRBD1 (5 bases). There are 14 residues in the CDR3. Germline V gene data show CDR1 as SGHNT and CDR2 as YYREEE (reference sequence). Trimming removed 3 bases from V and 6 bases from J, with 15 bases in between. The CDR3 bases are TGTGCCAGCAGCTGGAGGGAGGGGCGGGATGGCTACACCTTC. Its protein product is CASSWREGRDGYTF.

V usage is TRBV12-3 or TRBV12-4 and J usage is TRBJ2-3; the match to TRBD1 covers 7 bases. This CDR3 region has 14 residues. V gave up 3 bases and J gave up 4 bases; unmatched junction bases: 4. CDR3 nucleotides: TGTGCCAGCAGTTTGGCCCAGGGGGCAGATACGCAGTATTTT. Its protein product is CASSLAQGADTQYF.

To note about this clonotype: A junction boundary mismatches the germline segment, possibly from a read error. The chain couples TRBV3-1 to TRBJ2-1; a possible D gene is TRBD1 (7 bases). The CDR3 runs to 15 residues. In germline, CDR1 is LGHDT, CDR2 YNNKEL (reference sequence). The CDR3 reads CASSQSGGSYNEQLF. The CDR3 coding sequence is TGTGCCAGCAGCCAATCAGGGGGGTCCTACAATGAGCAGCTCTTC.

V is TRBV28 and J is TRBJ2-5; D possibly corresponds to TRBD2 (6 bases). The CDR3 spans 15 residues. Germline V gene data show CDR1 as MDHEN and CDR2 as SYDVKM. V was shortened by 6 bases and J by 4 bases, with 18 bases between the two germline ends. The CDR3 reads CASSARRVPRETQYF. The CDR3 nucleotides are TGTGCCAGCAGCGCTAGGAGGGTCCCACGAGAGACCCAGTACTTC.

V gene TRBV20-1 combines with J gene TRBJ2-7; D not resolved. Germline-derived CDR1 and CDR2 are DFQATT and SNEGSKA (reference sequence). Trimming removed 3 bases at V and 0 bases at J, with 12 bases between. This CDR3 region has 14 residues. CDR3 region: CSASGSSLSYEQYF. For the CDR3, the DNA is TGCAGTGCTAGCGGATCCTCCCTCTCCTACGAGCAGTACTTC.

This sequence joins TRBV7-9 and TRBJ2-5; no reliable D call. Trimming left V 10 bases short and J 5 bases short, with 17 bases between. The length of the CDR3 is 13 residues. CDR1 and CDR2 from the germline V gene are SEHNR and FQNEAQ (reference sequence). DNA of the CDR3: TGTGCCACCACGGGCGGAGACAAGGAGACCCAGTACTTC. Its protein is CATTGGDKETQYF.

The rearrangement uses TRBV20-1 and TRBJ2-1; either TRBD1 or TRBD2 may supply D (6 bases each). This CDR3 comprises 15 residues. Germline V CDR1 and CDR2: DFQATT, SNEGSKA (reference sequence). The V and J ends lost 1 base and 4 bases respectively, with 14 bases between them. The CDR3 DNA follows: TGCAGTGCTAGAGGCCCGGGGGCGGGATACAATGAGCAGTTCTTC. Encoded protein: CSARGPGAGYNEQFF.

The count of this clonotype is one. The V and J genes are TRBV24-1 and TRBJ2-1, with 16 bases matching TRBD2. This CDR3 is 17 amino acids long. Unmatched junction bases numbered 8, after V lost 10 bases and J lost 3 bases. The germline gives CDR1 KGHDR, CDR2 SFDVKD. CDR3 protein: CATSTGLAGGVYNEQFF. CDR3 DNA: TGTGCCACTTCGACGGGACTAGCGGGAGGGGTCTACAATGAGCAGTTCTTC.

This chain connects TRBV28 to TRBJ2-1; possible D gene TRBD2, 6 bases. The CDR3 runs 14 residues. Trimming stripped 6 bases from V and 16 bases from J, with 25 bases between. CDR1 is MDHEN and CDR2 is SYDVKM in the germline V gene. For the CDR3, the DNA is TGTGCCAGCAGAGACGGACGCCGGGAGCAGGGCGGATTCTTC. It encodes CASRDGRREQGGFF.

The J gene is TRBJ2-1, the V gene TRBV3-1; 12 bases are a match to TRBD2. V shed 1 base and J 7 bases; nucleotides not matched to a gene: 2. CDR3 length: 15 amino acids. The germline V gene has CDR1 LGHDT and CDR2 YNNKEL (reference sequence). CDR3 bases: TGTGCCAGCAGCCAAGGACTAGCGGGAGAAAATGAGCAGTTCTTC. It specifies CASSQGLAGENEQFF.

This chain joins TRBV20-1 and TRBJ2-1; no definite D call. The V end was cut by 2 bases, the J end by 8 bases, with 10 bases between. Germline assignment: CDR1 DFQATT and CDR2 SNEGSKA (reference sequence). The CDR3 runs to 12 residues. The DNA for the CDR3 is TGCAGTGCTAGACCCCCCCGGCATGAGCAGTTCTTC. Its protein product is CSARPPRHEQFF.

The gene calls are TRBV4-3 and TRBJ2-2; possible D gene TRBD2, 5 bases. Germline loops: CDR1 LGHNA, CDR2 YSLEER. Trimming removed 1 base at V and 7 bases at J, with 13 bases between. The CDR3 consists of 15 residues. CDR3 sequence reads: CASSQGLADGGELFF. The CDR3 coding sequence is TGCGCCAGCAGCCAAGGGCTAGCAGATGGCGGGGAGCTGTTTTTT.

This clonotype was seen just once. This chain uses TRBV29-1 with TRBJ1-4; D unresolved. Germline V CDR1 and CDR2: SQVTM, ANQGSEA. V was clipped by 6 bases and J by 7 bases, with 15 bases between them. There are 13 residues in the CDR3. For the CDR3, the DNA is TGCAGCGTGGGAAAGATTGCCGGTGAAAAACTGTTTTTT. Amino acid sequence: CSVGKIAGEKLFF.

V usage is TRBV27 and J usage is TRBJ2-1; D is perhaps TRBD2 (5 bases). CDR1 and CDR2 (germline): MNHEY, SMNVEV (reference sequence). The V gene lost 3 bases and the J gene lost 0 bases, with 9 bases spanning the gap. The CDR3 length is 15 residues. The CDR3 region has the DNA TGTGCCAGCAGTTTCCGGAGGAGCTCCTACAATGAGCAGTTCTTC. This encodes CASSFRRSSYNEQFF.

The gene calls are TRBV20-1 and TRBJ2-1, with 7 nucleotides matching TRBD2. CDR1 and CDR2 from the germline V gene are DFQATT and SNEGSKA (reference sequence). After removal of 1 base from V and 5 bases from J, the junction contained 8 bases not matched to a gene. The CDR3 sequence is 15 residues long. CDR3: CSARASLAVNNEQFF. In nucleotides, the CDR3 is TGCAGTGCTAGAGCTTCGCTAGCGGTTAACAATGAGCAGTTCTTC.

The chain is built from TRBV2 and TRBJ2-1; 8 bases map to TRBD2. The V gene end was trimmed by 7 bases and the J gene end by 3 bases; junction bases not matched to a gene: 2. CDR1 and CDR2 (germline): SNHLY, FYNNEI. The CDR3 covers 13 residues. DNA for the CDR3: TGTGCCAGCACCGCGGGGGGCTACAATGAGCAGTTCTTC. Its protein is CASTAGGYNEQFF.

This rearrangement joins TRBV12-3 or TRBV12-4 to TRBJ1-5; D gene unclear. The germline V and J ends were trimmed by 9 bases and 6 bases, with 15 bases remaining between them. CDR3 length equals 13 residues. As DNA, the CDR3 is TGTGCCAGTAAAAAGGCGTTAGGTCAGCCCCAGCATTTT. It specifies CASKKALGQPQHF.

The chain employs TRBV3-1 and TRBJ2-5, with TRBD2 matching 12 bases. V gave up 2 bases and J gave up 4 bases; unmatched junction bases: 5. The CDR3 spans 16 residues. Germline V gene lookup returns CDR1 LGHDT and CDR2 YNNKEL (reference sequence). CDR3 region: CASSQRTSGTRETQYF. In DNA, the CDR3 is TGTGCCAGCAGCCAAAGGACTAGCGGGACACGAGAGACCCAGTACTTC.

The V and J genes are TRBV6-5 and TRBJ2-1; 7 positions agree with TRBD1. The CDR3 is made up of 15 amino acids. After removal of 4 bases from V and 4 bases from J, the junction contained 7 bases not matched to a gene. The germline V gene has CDR1 MNHEY and CDR2 SVGAGI. The CDR3 loop is CASSSPTGPYNEQFF. The CDR3 DNA follows: TGTGCCAGCAGTTCGCCGACAGGGCCGTACAATGAGCAGTTCTTC.

The gene calls are TRBV27 and TRBJ2-3, with D maybe TRBD2 (5 bases). The CDR3 extends over 14 amino acids. Germline lookup yields CDR1 MNHEY and CDR2 SMNVEV (reference sequence). Trimming stripped 6 bases from V and 5 bases from J, with 15 bases between. CDR3 amino acids: CASRPERKRDTQYF. The DNA for the CDR3 is TGTGCCAGCAGGCCTGAGCGGAAACGAGATACGCAGTATTTT.

V usage is TRBV5-6 and J usage is TRBJ2-3; TRBD2 agrees at 13 bases. CDR1 and CDR2 (germline): SGHDT, YYEEEE. The CDR3 is made up of 16 amino acids. Germline trimming cut 4 bases from V and 5 bases from J; bases unmatched to any gene: 7. The CDR3, as DNA: TGTGCCAGCAGCCTCTGGACTAGCGGGAGAGGAGATACGCAGTATTTT. Protein sequence: CASSLWTSGRGDTQYF.

V and J are TRBV3-1 and TRBJ2-7, with TRBD1 as a possible D gene (6 bases). V was trimmed by 7 bases and J by 4 bases, leaving 14 bases between them. Germline CDR1 LGHDT, CDR2 YNNKEL (reference sequence). The CDR3 totals 13 residues. For the CDR3, the DNA is TGTGCCAGCAAACCGGGACACGGATACGAGCAGTACTTC. It encodes CASKPGHGYEQYF.